The entry that follows covers one T cell receptor (beta chain) sequence. The protocol was immunoSEQ multiplex PCR, while the TCRdb copy is restricted to in-frame clones and leaves out a portion. The sample contains about 210,000 clones, around 81% of which appear only once. V lost 5 bases to trimming and J lost 2 bases; unmatched junction nucleotides: 11. Germline lookup yields CDR1 MNHEY and CDR2 SMNVEV (reference sequence). CDR3 size: 18 residues. The source of the sample is a study of blood T cell repertoires in COVID-19. Specimen: PBMCs or T cells enriched from blood (not recorded which). The receptor was derived from a woman aged 50 to 60 with acute COVID-19. This chain connects TRBV27 to TRBJ1-5, with 11 bases aligning to TRBD1. The CDR3 DNA reads TGTGCCAGCAGTCTGCGGACAGGGGGCGTAGGTGGCAATCAGCCCCAGCATTTT. Protein sequence: CASSLRTGGVGGNQPQHF.